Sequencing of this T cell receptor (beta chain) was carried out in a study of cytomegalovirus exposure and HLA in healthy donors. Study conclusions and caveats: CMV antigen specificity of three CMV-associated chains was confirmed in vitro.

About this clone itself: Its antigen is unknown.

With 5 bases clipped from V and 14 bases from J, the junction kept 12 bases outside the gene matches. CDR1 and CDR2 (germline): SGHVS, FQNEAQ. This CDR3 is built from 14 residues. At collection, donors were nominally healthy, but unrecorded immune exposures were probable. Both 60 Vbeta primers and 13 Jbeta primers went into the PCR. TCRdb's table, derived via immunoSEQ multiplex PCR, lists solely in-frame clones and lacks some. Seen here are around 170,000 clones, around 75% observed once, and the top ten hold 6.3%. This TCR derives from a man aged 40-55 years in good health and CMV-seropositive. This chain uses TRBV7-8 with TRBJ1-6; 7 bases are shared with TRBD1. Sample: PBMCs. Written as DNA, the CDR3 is TGTGCCAGCAGCCCAGGAGAAAGGGGGCCGTCCCTCCACTTT. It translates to CASSPGERGPSLHF.